One sample yielded the 13 T cell receptor beta chains listed below, sequenced in a study of blood T cell repertoires in COVID-19. The data were produced by immunoSEQ multiplex PCR, yet TCRdb's version contains in-frame clones alone and is incomplete. The sample contains some 48,000 clones, roughly 84% of which appear only once. The sequenced sample consisted of peripheral blood. The receptors here all came from a human donor in a cohort sampled during active COVID-19.

The rearrangement uses TRBV27 and TRBJ2-7; possible D gene TRBD2, 5 bases. Trimming shortened V by 4 bases and J by 5 bases, and 21 bases separated the two germline ends. The CDR3 spans 16 residues. The V gene's germline CDR1 is MNHEY and CDR2 SMNVEV (reference sequence). CDR3 amino acids: CASSSSPLAGQDEQYF. The CDR3 DNA is TGTGCCAGCAGTTCCAGCCCTCTAGCAGGTCAAGACGAGCAGTACTTC.

The chain couples TRBV27 to TRBJ2-5; 12 nucleotides align to TRBD2. Germline V CDR1 and CDR2: MNHEY, SMNVEV (reference sequence). The ends lost 7 bases at V and 3 bases at J; junction bases unmatched: 3. The CDR3 has 14 residues. The DNA for the CDR3 is TGTGCCAGCACCCGACTAGCGGGAGAAGAGACCCAGTACTTC. It is translated as CASTRLAGEETQYF.

The V call is TRBV14, the J call TRBJ2-7, with 7 bases that match TRBD1. The junction had 5 bases not matched to a gene; V was cut back by 4 bases and J by 11 bases. Germline CDR1 and CDR2: SGHDN and FVKESK. The length of the CDR3 is 11 residues. CDR3 loop: CASSPTGAEYF. CDR3 DNA sequence: TGTGCCAGCAGCCCTACAGGGGCTGAGTACTTC.

The rearrangement joins TRBV30 to TRBJ2-2; D gene unclear. Germline lookup yields CDR1 GTSNPN and CDR2 SVGIG (reference sequence). The length of the CDR3 is 11 residues. Trimming took 4 bases from V and 8 from J, leaving 8 bases between them. The CDR3 sequence is CAWTYEGELFF. The CDR3 DNA sequence: TGTGCCTGGACATATGAGGGGGAGCTGTTTTTT.

This clone was detected only a few times. The chain carries TRBV7-2 and TRBJ2-7; unclear D gene. Germline values: CDR1 SGHTA, CDR2 FQGNSA. This CDR3 is built from 11 residues. V gave up 5 bases and J gave up 0 bases, with 2 bases separating them. CDR3: CASSRSYEQYF. CDR3 in DNA: TGTGCCAGCAGCCGCTCCTACGAGCAGTACTTC. The whole variable domain, filled in from reference TRBV7-2 and TRBJ2-7, reads GAGVSQSPSNKVTEKGKDVELRCDPISGHTALYWYRQSLGQGLEFLIYFQGNSAPDKSGLPSDRFSAERTGGSVSTLTIQRTQQEDSAVYLCASSRSYEQYFGPGTRLTVT.

A few counts support this clone. The chain has TRBV12-3 or TRBV12-4 and TRBJ1-5, with no clear D. Trimming shortened V by 0 bases and J by 5 bases, and 5 bases separated the two germline ends. The CDR3 consists of 13 residues. The DNA for the CDR3 is TGTGCCAGCAGTTTAGCCCGTTATCAGCCCCAGCATTTT. Residues: CASSLARYQPQHF.

In this sample, this clone turned up a few times. The chain couples TRBV7-2 to TRBJ2-2, with 9 bases aligning to TRBD2. The ends lost 6 bases at V and 7 bases at J; junction bases unmatched: 9. The CDR3 sequence is 15 residues long. CDR1 SGHTA and CDR2 FQGNSA come from the germline V gene. The CDR3 DNA reads TGTGCCAGCAGTCAAGGGACTAGCAAGATCGGGGAGCTGTTTTTT. It yields the protein CASSQGTSKIGELFF.

The chain joins TRBV28 to TRBJ1-4; 7 bases line up with TRBD1. Germline values: CDR1 MDHEN, CDR2 SYDVKM. The CDR3 runs 15 residues. With V trimmed by 4 bases and J by 8 bases, 10 bases remained unmatched. The CDR3 DNA sequence: TGTGCCAGCAGTTCCAGACAGGGAGTAGTCGAAAAACTGTTTTTT. Protein product: CASSSRQGVVEKLFF.

The sample holds a few counts of this clone. The chain joins TRBV28 to TRBJ1-1; possible D gene TRBD1, 6 bases. Trimming shortened V by 5 bases and J by 1 base, and 14 bases separated the two germline ends. The CDR3 contains 15 residues. From germline, CDR1 is MDHEN and CDR2 SYDVKM. The CDR3 protein is CASSIHRVGNTEAFF. CDR3 DNA: TGTGCCAGCAGTATCCACAGGGTCGGGAACACTGAAGCTTTCTTT.

The rearrangement uses TRBV6-5 and TRBJ1-5; D might be TRBD1 (6 bases). V lost 6 bases and J lost 3, with 12 bases in between. Germline-derived CDR1 and CDR2 are MNHEY and SVGAGI. The CDR3 extends over 14 amino acids. This chain's CDR3 is CASSSGQYNQPQHF. The CDR3 bases are TGTGCCAGCAGCTCAGGACAGTACAATCAGCCCCAGCATTTT.

The chain joins TRBV4-2 to TRBJ2-1; TRBD2 matches at 10 bases. V lost 0 bases to trimming and J lost 4 bases; unmatched junction nucleotides: 3. The length of the CDR3 is 16 residues. Germline V CDR1 and CDR2: LGHNA, YNFKEQ. The CDR3 region is CASSQDPLAGYNEQFF. Written as DNA, the CDR3 is TGTGCCAGCAGCCAAGATCCACTAGCGGGGTACAATGAGCAGTTCTTC.

V usage is TRBV3-1 (or the pseudogene TRBV3-2) and J usage is TRBJ2-7; 9 bases map to TRBD1. In germline, CDR1 is LGHDT, CDR2 YNNKEL (reference sequence). Unmatched junction bases numbered 13, after V lost 7 bases and J lost 0 bases. The CDR3 runs 17 residues. CDR3 sequence reads: CASKTGGPADLSYEQYF. As DNA, the CDR3 is TGTGCCAGCAAAACAGGGGGCCCGGCGGACCTCTCCTACGAGCAGTACTTC.

J is TRBJ2-7 and V is TRBV18, with 15 bases fitting TRBD2. The ends lost 5 bases at V and 3 bases at J; junction bases unmatched: 2. The CDR3 covers 15 residues. Germline CDR1 reads KGHSH; CDR2 reads LQKENI. The CDR3 DNA sequence: TGTGCCAGCTCATCGGGACTAGCGGGAGGCTACGAGCAGTACTTC. Its protein product is CASSSGLAGGYEQYF.